This record looks at one T cell receptor beta chain sequence and its context. The antigen is not known. The data stem from a study of shared clonotypes between healthy human individuals. The naive CD8 fraction comprised CD45RO-negative cells positively selected for CCR7 and excluded terminally differentiated effector memory CD45RA+ cells. All donors were Caucasian adults living in Nashville, Tennessee. The study's findings and limits: Generation probabilities of non-shared clonotypes were lower (relative to those shared by all four donors).

Repertoires were generated with immunoSEQ multiplex PCR, while TCRdb's copy carries only in-frame clones and drops some. The data show under 2,000,000 clones, about 95% seen once. The sample taken for sequencing was naive CD8+ T cells sorted from blood. The sequence came from a man younger than 30 in good health.

CDR3 in amino acids: CASSTGQGSLSSYEQYF. Written as DNA, the CDR3 is TGTGCCAGCAGCACCGGACAGGGTAGCTTAAGCTCCTACGAGCAGTACTTC. The chain joins TRBV11-2 to TRBJ2-7; 8 bases are shared with TRBD1. Germline V gene sequence: CDR1 SGHAT, CDR2 FQNNGV. The V gene end was trimmed by 5 bases and the J gene end by 0 bases; junction bases not matched to a gene: 12. This CDR3 is 17 amino acids long.